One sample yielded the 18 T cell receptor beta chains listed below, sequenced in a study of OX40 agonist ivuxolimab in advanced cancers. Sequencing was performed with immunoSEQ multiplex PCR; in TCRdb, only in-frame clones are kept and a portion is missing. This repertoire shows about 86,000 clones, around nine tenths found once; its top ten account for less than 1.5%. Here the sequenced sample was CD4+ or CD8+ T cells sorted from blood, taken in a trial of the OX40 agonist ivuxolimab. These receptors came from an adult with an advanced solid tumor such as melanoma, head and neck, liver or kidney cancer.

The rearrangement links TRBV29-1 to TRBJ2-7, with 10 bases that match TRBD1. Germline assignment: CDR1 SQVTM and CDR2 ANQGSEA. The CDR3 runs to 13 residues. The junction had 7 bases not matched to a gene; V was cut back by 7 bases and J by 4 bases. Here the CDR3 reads CSAVGQGRYEQYF. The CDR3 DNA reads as TGCAGCGCCGTGGGACAGGGGCGTTACGAGCAGTACTTC.

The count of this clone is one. This chain's CDR3 is CASSLTLTGKQYF. The CDR3 nucleotides read TGTGCCAGCAGCTTGACTCTTACAGGCAAGCAGTACTTC. This chain connects TRBV11-3 to TRBJ2-7; the D gene is possibly TRBD1 (5 bases). Germline values: CDR1 SGHNT, CDR2 YENEEA. Deletions cut 3 bases from V and 8 bases from J, with 14 bases between. This CDR3 has 13 amino acids.

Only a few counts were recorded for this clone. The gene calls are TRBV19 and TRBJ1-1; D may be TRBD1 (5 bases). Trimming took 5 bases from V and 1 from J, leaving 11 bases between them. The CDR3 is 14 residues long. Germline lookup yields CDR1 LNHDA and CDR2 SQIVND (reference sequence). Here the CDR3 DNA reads TGTGCCAGTAGTCCCAGACAGCCGAACACTGAAGCTTTCTTT. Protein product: CASSPRQPNTEAFF.

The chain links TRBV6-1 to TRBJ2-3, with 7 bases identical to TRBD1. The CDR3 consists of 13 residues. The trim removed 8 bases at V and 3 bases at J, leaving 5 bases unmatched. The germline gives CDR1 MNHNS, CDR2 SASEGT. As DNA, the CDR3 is TGTGCCAGCCACGACAGGGTTACAGATACGCAGTATTTT. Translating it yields CASHDRVTDTQYF.

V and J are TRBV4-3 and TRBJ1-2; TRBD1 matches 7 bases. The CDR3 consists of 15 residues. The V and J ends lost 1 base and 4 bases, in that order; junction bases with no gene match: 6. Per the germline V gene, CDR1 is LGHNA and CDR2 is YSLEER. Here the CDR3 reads CASSQVGRGAYGYTF. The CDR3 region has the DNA TGCGCCAGCAGCCAAGTGGGCAGGGGGGCCTATGGCTACACCTTC.

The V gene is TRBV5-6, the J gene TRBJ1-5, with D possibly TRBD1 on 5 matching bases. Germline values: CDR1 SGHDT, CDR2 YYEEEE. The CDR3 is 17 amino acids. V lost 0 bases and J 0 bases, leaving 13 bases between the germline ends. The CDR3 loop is CASSLGGGTYSNQPQHF. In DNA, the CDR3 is TGTGCCAGCAGCTTGGGGGGAGGGACGTATAGCAATCAGCCCCAGCATTTT.

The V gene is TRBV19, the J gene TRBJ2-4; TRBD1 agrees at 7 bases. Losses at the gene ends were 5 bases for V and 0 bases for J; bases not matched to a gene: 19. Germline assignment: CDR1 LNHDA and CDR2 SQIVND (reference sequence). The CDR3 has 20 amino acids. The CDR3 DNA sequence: TGTGCCAGTAGTCCCCGACCGGGACAGCCTCTGTTACTAGCCAAAAACATTCAGTACTTC. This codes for CASSPRPGQPLLLAKNIQYF.

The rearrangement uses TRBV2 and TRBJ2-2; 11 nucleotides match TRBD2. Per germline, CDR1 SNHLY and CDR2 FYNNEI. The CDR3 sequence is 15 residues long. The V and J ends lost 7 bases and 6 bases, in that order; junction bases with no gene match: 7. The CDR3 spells CASIPGTSGAGELFF. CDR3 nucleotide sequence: TGTGCCAGCATTCCCGGGACTAGCGGCGCCGGGGAGCTGTTTTTT.

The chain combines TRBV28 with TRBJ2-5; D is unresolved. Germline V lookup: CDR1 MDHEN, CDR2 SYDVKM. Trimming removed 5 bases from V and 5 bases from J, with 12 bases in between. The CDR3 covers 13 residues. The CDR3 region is CASSPAARETQYF. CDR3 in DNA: TGTGCCAGCAGTCCGGCCGCCCGTGAGACCCAGTACTTC.

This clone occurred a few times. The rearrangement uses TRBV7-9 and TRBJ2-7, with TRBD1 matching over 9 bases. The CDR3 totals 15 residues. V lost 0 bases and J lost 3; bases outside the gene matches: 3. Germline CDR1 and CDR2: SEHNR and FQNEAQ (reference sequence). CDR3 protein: CASSLARTGVYEQYF. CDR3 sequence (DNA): TGTGCCAGCAGCTTAGCGAGGACAGGGGTCTACGAGCAGTACTTC.

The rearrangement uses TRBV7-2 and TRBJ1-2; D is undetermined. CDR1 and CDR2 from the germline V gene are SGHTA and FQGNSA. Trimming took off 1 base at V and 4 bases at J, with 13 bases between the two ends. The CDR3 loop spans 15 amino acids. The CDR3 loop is CASSLDLGGRYGYTF. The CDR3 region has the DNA TGTGCCAGCAGCTTAGATTTAGGAGGTCGCTATGGCTACACCTTC.

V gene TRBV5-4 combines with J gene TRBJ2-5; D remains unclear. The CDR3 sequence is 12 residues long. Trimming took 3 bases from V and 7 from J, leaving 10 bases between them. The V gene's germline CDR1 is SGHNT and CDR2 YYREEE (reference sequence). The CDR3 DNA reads TGTGCCAGCAGCTCCTCGAGCGCGACCCAGTACTTC. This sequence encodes CASSSSSATQYF.

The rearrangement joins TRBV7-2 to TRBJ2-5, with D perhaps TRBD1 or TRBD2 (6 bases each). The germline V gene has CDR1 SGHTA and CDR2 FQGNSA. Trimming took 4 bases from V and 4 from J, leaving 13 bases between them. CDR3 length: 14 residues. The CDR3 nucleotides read TGTGCCAGCAGCTCCGGGGGCAGTGGAGAGACCCAGTACTTC. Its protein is CASSSGGSGETQYF.

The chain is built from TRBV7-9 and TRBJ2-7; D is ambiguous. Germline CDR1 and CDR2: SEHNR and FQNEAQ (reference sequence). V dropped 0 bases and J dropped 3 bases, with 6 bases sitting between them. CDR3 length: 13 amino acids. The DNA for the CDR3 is TGTGCCAGCAGCTTAGCTGGCAGCTACGAGCAGTACTTC. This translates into CASSLAGSYEQYF.

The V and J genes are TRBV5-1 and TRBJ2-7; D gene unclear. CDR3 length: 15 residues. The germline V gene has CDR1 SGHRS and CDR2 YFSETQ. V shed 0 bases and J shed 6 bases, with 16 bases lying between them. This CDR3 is CASSLGVGSVSEQYF. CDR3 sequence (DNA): TGCGCCAGCAGCTTGGGAGTGGGCAGTGTAAGCGAGCAGTACTTC. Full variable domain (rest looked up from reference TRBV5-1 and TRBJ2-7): KAGVTQTPRYLIKTRGQQVTLSCSPISGHRSVSWYQQTPGQGLQFLFEYFSETQRNKGNFPGRFSGRQFSNSRSEMNVSTLELGDSALYLCASSLGVGSVSEQYFGPGTRLTVT.

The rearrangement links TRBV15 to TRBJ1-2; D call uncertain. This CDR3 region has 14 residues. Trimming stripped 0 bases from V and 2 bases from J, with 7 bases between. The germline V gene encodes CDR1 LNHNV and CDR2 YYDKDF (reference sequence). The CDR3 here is CATSRDLGNYGYTF. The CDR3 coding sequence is TGTGCCACCAGCAGAGATCTGGGGAACTATGGCTACACCTTC.

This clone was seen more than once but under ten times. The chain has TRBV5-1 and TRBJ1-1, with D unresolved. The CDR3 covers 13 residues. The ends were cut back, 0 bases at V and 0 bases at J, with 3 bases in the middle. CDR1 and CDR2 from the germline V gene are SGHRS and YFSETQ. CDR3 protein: CASSLVVNTEAFF. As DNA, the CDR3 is TGCGCCAGCAGCTTGGTGGTGAACACTGAAGCTTTCTTT. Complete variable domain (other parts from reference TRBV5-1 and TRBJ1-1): KAGVTQTPRYLIKTRGQQVTLSCSPISGHRSVSWYQQTPGQGLQFLFEYFSETQRNKGNFPGRFSGRQFSNSRSEMNVSTLELGDSALYLCASSLVVNTEAFFGQGTRLTVV.

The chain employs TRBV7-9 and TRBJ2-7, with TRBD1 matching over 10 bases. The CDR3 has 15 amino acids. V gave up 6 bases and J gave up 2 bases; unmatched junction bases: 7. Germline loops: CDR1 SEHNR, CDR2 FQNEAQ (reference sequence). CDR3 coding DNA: TGTGCCAGCAGGTCGGGGACAGGGGCGGCCTACGAGCAGTACTTC. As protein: CASRSGTGAAYEQYF.